One TCR beta chain is described in this entry. Its antigen is still unknown. V lost 5 bases and J lost 3; bases outside the gene matches: 6. Looked up from germline, CDR1 is SEHNR and CDR2 is FQNEAQ (reference sequence). The CDR3 sequence is 14 residues long. Using immunoSEQ multiplex PCR, the repertoire was profiled, and TCRdb retains in-frame clones only, with some absent. This table holds around 150,000 clones, more than 85% found once. The data were obtained in a study of T cell responses to AZD1222 COVID-19 vaccine. Study observations and caveats: Sampling that yielded the repertoires occurred only after the peak T cell response. Among those given AZD1222, only five or six were seropositive at baseline. Females outnumbered males among donors, who were mostly white British; clonal diversity was possibly underestimated.

This material consisted of peripheral blood, taken 28 days after the second AZD1222 dose. The chain carries TRBV7-9 and TRBJ2-5, with 7 nucleotides matching TRBD1. This clonotype was obtained from an adult who received the AZD1222 COVID-19 vaccine. In DNA, the CDR3 is TGTGCCAGCAGCCCCCAAGGGGGCGAAGAGACCCAGTACTTC. Its protein product is CASSPQGGEETQYF.